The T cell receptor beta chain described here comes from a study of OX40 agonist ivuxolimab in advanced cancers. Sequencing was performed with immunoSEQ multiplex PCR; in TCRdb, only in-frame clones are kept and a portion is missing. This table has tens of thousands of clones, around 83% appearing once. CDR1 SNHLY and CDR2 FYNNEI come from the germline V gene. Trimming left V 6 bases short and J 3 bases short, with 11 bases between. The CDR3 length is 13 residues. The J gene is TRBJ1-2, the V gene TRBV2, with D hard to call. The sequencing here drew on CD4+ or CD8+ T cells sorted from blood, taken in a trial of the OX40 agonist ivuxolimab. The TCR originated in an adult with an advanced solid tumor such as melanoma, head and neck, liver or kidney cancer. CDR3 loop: CASSLDGDYGYTF. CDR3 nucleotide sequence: TGTGCCAGCAGCCTGGACGGTGACTATGGCTACACCTTC.